Below, 31 T cell receptor beta chains from the same sample are listed, as sequenced in a study of cytomegalovirus exposure and HLA in healthy donors. The PCR contained 60 Vbeta and 13 Jbeta primers. Measured with immunoSEQ multiplex PCR; TCRdb has only the in-frame clones, and not every one. Recorded for this sample: about 140,000 clones. Sequenced input: PBMCs. The receptor set was obtained from a woman aged 18-30 years in good health and CMV-seronegative.

V usage is TRBV21-1 and J usage is TRBJ2-3; TRBD1, the D gene given by the table, was not confirmed from the DNA. TRBV21-1 is noted as a pseudogene. The CDR3 length is 16 residues. The CDR3 sequence is CASSKGQGFLTDTQYF. Written as DNA, the CDR3 is TGTGCCAGCAGCAAAGGTCAGGGGTTTCTCACAGATACGCAGTATTTT.

The CDR3 DNA reads TGTGCCAGCAGCCAAGAGTTGGGGGCCCCAGATACGCAGTATTTT. This encodes CASSQELGAPDTQYF. The V and J genes are TRBV4-2 and TRBJ2-3, with D maybe TRBD1 (6 bases). Germline values: CDR1 LGHNA, CDR2 YNFKEQ. The length of the CDR3 is 15 residues. Trimming removed 0 bases from V and 4 bases from J, with 11 bases in between.

The V and J genes are TRBV7-8 and TRBJ2-1, with TRBD2 identical over 14 bases. This CDR3 contains 16 residues. Trimming took 3 bases from V and 7 from J; bases not matched to a gene: 5. CDR1 and CDR2 from the germline V gene are SGHVS and FQNEAQ. The CDR3 bases are TGTGCCAGCAGCTTCGGGACTAGCGGGAGTTCGAATGAGCAGTTCTTC. Protein sequence: CASSFGTSGSSNEQFF.

The CDR3 region has the DNA TGTGCCAGCAGCTTGGAGCGGCTAGCGGGAGGGAATGAGCAGTTCTTC. It codes for CASSLERLAGGNEQFF. The rearrangement links TRBV5-6 to TRBJ2-1; TRBD2 aligns across 12 bases. The CDR3 is 16 residues long. V shed 0 bases, J shed 7 bases, and the junction held 5 bases outside the gene matches. Germline V gives CDR1 SGHDT, CDR2 YYEEEE. The full variable domain, rest sourced from reference TRBV5-6 and TRBJ2-1, is DAGVTQSPTHLIKTRGQQVTLRCSPKSGHDTVSWYQQALGQGPQFIFQYYEEEERQRGNFPDRFSGHQFPNYSSELNVNALLLGDSALYLCASSLERLAGGNEQFFGPGTRLTVL.

The chain uses TRBV6-5 and TRBJ2-2; D call uncertain. From germline, CDR1 is MNHEY and CDR2 SVGAGI. This CDR3 has 15 residues. V dropped 0 bases and J dropped 3 bases, with 8 bases sitting between them. The CDR3 reads CASSYSPGYTGELFF. The CDR3 coding sequence is TGTGCCAGCAGTTACTCCCCCGGGTACACCGGGGAGCTGTTTTTT.

The V gene is TRBV5-6, the J gene TRBJ2-3; D not resolved. This CDR3 has 14 amino acids. Trimming cost V 2 bases and J 1 base, with 8 bases left between them. Germline V gene data show CDR1 as SGHDT and CDR2 as YYEEEE. CDR3 amino acids: CASSFAGRTDTQYF. The DNA for the CDR3 is TGTGCCAGCAGCTTTGCAGGCCGCACAGATACGCAGTATTTT.

The chain combines TRBV5-6 with TRBJ1-3, with unresolved D. Germline V gene lookup returns CDR1 SGHDT and CDR2 YYEEEE. This CDR3 comprises 16 residues. Between the trimmed V and J ends, which lost 1 base and 0 bases, there was a span of 11 bases. The CDR3 DNA reads as TGTGCCAGCAGCTTGTACGGCGGCCTCTCTGGAAACACCATATATTTT. This translates into CASSLYGGLSGNTIYF.

The CDR3 here is CASSYPGLAYEQYV. The CDR3 DNA sequence: TGTGCCAGCAGTTACCCGGGACTAGCCTACGAGCAGTACGTC. The chain joins TRBV6-7 to TRBJ2-7, with 8 nucleotides matching TRBD2. TRBV6-7 falls under the ORF class, with uncertain function. The V gene end was trimmed by 2 bases and the J gene end by 2 bases; junction bases not matched to a gene: 2. The CDR3 is 14 amino acids.

The chain uses TRBV6-5 and TRBJ2-5, with 10 bases aligning to TRBD1. The V segment lost 6 bases and the J segment 3 bases; nucleotides outside the gene matches: 7. This CDR3 has 15 amino acids. Germline CDR1 MNHEY, CDR2 SVGAGI. CDR3 residues: CASSQTGTGEETQYF. The CDR3 region has the DNA TGTGCCAGCAGCCAAACCGGGACAGGGGAAGAGACCCAGTACTTC.

The rearrangement links TRBV18 to TRBJ1-2; TRBD1 matches at 11 bases. The CDR3 is 14 residues long. The V segment lost 3 bases and the J segment 5 bases; nucleotides outside the gene matches: 2. Germline CDR1 is KGHSH and CDR2 is LQKENI. The CDR3 region has the DNA TGTGCCAGCTCACCGGGACAGGGGGAGTATGGCTACACCTTC. It yields the protein CASSPGQGEYGYTF.

V usage is TRBV11-3 and J usage is TRBJ2-3; 11 nucleotides agree with TRBD2. This CDR3 has 14 amino acids. Germline V lookup: CDR1 SGHNT, CDR2 YENEEA. V dropped 3 bases and J dropped 5; count of bases not matched to a gene: 1. The CDR3 DNA is TGTGCCAGCAGCTTCGGACTAGCGGGAGATACGCAGTATTTT. Protein sequence: CASSFGLAGDTQYF. The whole variable domain, remainder taken from reference TRBV11-3 and TRBJ2-3, is EAGVVQSPRYKIIEKKQPVAFWCNPISGHNTLYWYLQNLGQGPELLIRYENEEAVDDSQLPKDRFSAERLKGVDSTLKIQPAELGDSAVYLCASSFGLAGDTQYFGPGTRLTVL.

The chain is built from TRBV19 and TRBJ1-4; D remains ambiguous. The CDR3 has 15 amino acids. V lost 2 bases and J 0 bases, leaving 7 bases between the germline ends. Germline lookup yields CDR1 LNHDA and CDR2 SQIVND (reference sequence). The CDR3 protein is CASSISRATNEKLFF. In nucleotides, the CDR3 is TGTGCCAGTAGTATAAGCCGGGCAACTAATGAAAAACTGTTTTTT. The full variable domain, completed using reference TRBV19 and TRBJ1-4, is DGGITQSPKYLFRKEGQNVTLSCEQNLNHDAMYWYRQDPGQGLRLIYYSQIVNDFQKGDIAEGYSVSREKKESFPLTVTSAQKNPTAFYLCASSISRATNEKLFFGSGTQLSVL.

The chain joins TRBV15 to TRBJ2-1; TRBD2 aligns across 12 bases. This CDR3 comprises 13 residues. V was clipped by 7 bases and J by 9 bases; unmatched bases: 4. Germline lookup yields CDR1 LNHNV and CDR2 YYDKDF (reference sequence). The CDR3 here is CATTSGRASEQFF. The CDR3 DNA sequence: TGTGCCACCACTAGCGGGAGGGCCAGTGAGCAGTTCTTC.

The chain recombines TRBV28 with TRBJ2-5; tentative D call: TRBD1 (7 bases). Germline V gene sequence: CDR1 MDHEN, CDR2 SYDVKM. There are 15 residues in the CDR3. The V and J ends lost 4 bases and 4 bases respectively, with 16 bases between them. This CDR3 reads CASSSQTQGGETQYF. The CDR3, as DNA: TGTGCCAGCAGTTCACAAACTCAGGGGGGAGAGACCCAGTACTTC.

The chain joins TRBV9 to TRBJ2-1; 10 positions match TRBD2. The CDR3 totals 14 residues. J lost 6 bases, V lost 4 bases, and 4 bases had no gene match. CDR1 is SGDLS, CDR2 YYNGEE, per germline. CDR3 coding DNA: TGTGCCAGCAGCCCTAGCGGGAGCTTCAATGAGCAGTTCTTC. It codes for CASSPSGSFNEQFF.

V gene TRBV28 combines with J gene TRBJ1-2; possibly TRBD1 for D (6 bases). The germline V and J ends were trimmed by 2 bases and 8 bases, with 9 bases remaining between them. Germline CDR1 is MDHEN and CDR2 is SYDVKM. The CDR3 is 12 residues long. CDR3 loop: CASSLRGFGYTF. The CDR3 DNA reads as TGTGCCAGCAGTTTAAGGGGGTTCGGCTACACCTTC.

The chain carries TRBV5-1 and TRBJ1-2; D perhaps matches TRBD1 (6 bases). This CDR3 is 14 amino acids long. V lost 4 bases to trimming and J lost 8 bases, with 18 bases between them. The V gene's germline CDR1 is SGHRS and CDR2 YFSETQ. CDR3 in amino acids: CASSDRNSGEGYTF. CDR3 in DNA: TGCGCCAGCAGCGACCGGAACTCAGGGGAGGGCTACACCTTC.

This chain connects TRBV6-1 to TRBJ2-7, with 7 nucleotides matching TRBD2. The CDR3 contains 16 residues. From germline, CDR1 is MNHNS and CDR2 SASEGT. V lost 0 bases to trimming and J lost 5 bases; unmatched junction nucleotides: 10. The CDR3 region has the DNA TGTGCCAGCAGTGAAGCAACTTGGGGAGGGAGGAACGAGCAGTACGTC. Amino acid sequence: CASSEATWGGRNEQYV.

The genes are TRBV10-1 and TRBJ2-7; TRBD2 matches 8 bases. Germline-derived CDR1 and CDR2 are WNHNN and SYGVQD (reference sequence). The V gene end was trimmed by 10 bases and the J gene end by 3 bases; junction bases not matched to a gene: 23. The CDR3 contains 18 residues. The CDR3 spells CATRRGGEGKSKYYEQYV. CDR3 sequence (DNA): TGCGCCACCAGACGGGGGGGGGAGGGGAAATCAAAGTACTACGAGCAGTACGTC.

Points on this clone: The sample holds other DNA sequences that translate to the same CDR3. The chain carries TRBV7-2 and TRBJ1-2, with 7 bases lining up with TRBD1. Germline-derived CDR1 and CDR2 are SGHTA and FQGNSA. This CDR3 is 12 amino acids long. The trim removed 4 bases at V and 5 bases at J, leaving 1 base unmatched. In nucleotides, the CDR3 is TGTGCCAGCAGCTCACAGGGGTATGGCTACACCTTC. This encodes CASSSQGYGYTF.

The V gene is TRBV12-5, the J gene TRBJ1-5; no clear D. The V gene's germline CDR1 is LGHNT and CDR2 FRNRAP. The V end lost 6 bases, the J end lost 0 bases, and 12 bases lay between the germline ends. This CDR3 has 15 amino acids. The CDR3 DNA is TGTGCTAGTGGGTATACAGAGTATAGCAATCAGCCCCAGCATTTT. Its protein product is CASGYTEYSNQPQHF.

V is TRBV9 and J is TRBJ2-3, with a tentative D call TRBD2 (6 bases). Germline CDR1 and CDR2: SGDLS and YYNGEE. V was clipped by 0 bases and J by 5 bases, with 7 bases between them. The CDR3 totals 13 residues. The CDR3 reads CASSVGGEDTQYF. Here the CDR3 DNA reads TGTGCCAGCAGCGTAGGGGGGGAAGATACGCAGTATTTT.

The chain joins TRBV19 to TRBJ1-5; D unclear. The germline V gene has CDR1 LNHDA and CDR2 SQIVND (reference sequence). The CDR3 spans 12 residues. Deletions cut 3 bases from V and 4 bases from J, with 4 bases between. For the CDR3, the DNA is TGTGCCAGTAGTATCCTTAATCAGCCCCAGCATTTT. This sequence encodes CASSILNQPQHF.

This chain links TRBV7-2 with TRBJ2-2; tentative D call: TRBD1 (6 bases). The germline V gene has CDR1 SGHTA and CDR2 FQGNSA. The V gene lost 5 bases and the J gene lost 0 bases, with 7 bases spanning the gap. The CDR3 has 14 amino acids. CDR3 sequence reads: CASSRTANTGELFF. CDR3 nucleotide sequence: TGTGCCAGCAGCCGGACAGCGAACACCGGGGAGCTGTTTTTT.

This chain uses TRBV28 with TRBJ2-1; tentatively, D is TRBD1 (5 bases). The length of the CDR3 is 14 residues. The ends were cut back, 3 bases at V and 4 bases at J, with 10 bases in the middle. Germline V gene sequence: CDR1 MDHEN, CDR2 SYDVKM. For the CDR3, the DNA is TGTGCCAGCAGTTTGGGGCCAGGGTACAATGAGCAGTTCTTC. It is translated as CASSLGPGYNEQFF.

The chain employs TRBV6-6 and TRBJ2-3; tentatively, D is TRBD1 (5 bases). This CDR3 spans 16 amino acids. V gave up 2 bases and J gave up 0 bases, with 12 bases separating them. Per germline, CDR1 MNHNY and CDR2 SVGAGI (reference sequence). The CDR3 sequence is CASSYEAGLSTDTQYF. CDR3 nucleotides: TGTGCCAGCAGTTACGAGGCAGGGCTGAGCACAGATACGCAGTATTTT.

The CDR3 loop reads CASTPSVTDTQYF. As DNA, the CDR3 is TGTGCCAGCACGCCTAGCGTAACGGATACGCAGTATTTT. The chain is built from TRBV27 and TRBJ2-3; D possibly corresponds to TRBD2 (6 bases). This CDR3 has 13 residues. Germline V lookup: CDR1 MNHEY, CDR2 SMNVEV (reference sequence). The V gene lost 7 bases and the J gene lost 6 bases, with 14 bases spanning the gap.

The rearrangement links TRBV6-4 to TRBJ2-7; 9 nucleotides line up with TRBD1. V was clipped by 2 bases and J by 6 bases; unmatched bases: 11. The germline V gene has CDR1 MRHNA and CDR2 SNTAGT. This CDR3 spans 16 amino acids. CDR3: CASSDADRGEPLEQYV. The CDR3 DNA reads TGTGCCAGCAGTGACGCTGACAGGGGGGAGCCCCTCGAGCAGTACGTC.

The chain is built from TRBV29-1 and TRBJ1-1; 8 positions match TRBD1. The CDR3 loop spans 11 amino acids. Trimming cost V 6 bases and J 6 bases; bases outside gene matches: 3. From germline, CDR1 is SQVTM and CDR2 ANQGSEA. CDR3 region: CSVRTGPEAFF. The DNA for the CDR3 is TGCAGCGTCAGGACAGGGCCTGAAGCTTTCTTT. The full variable domain, rest sourced from reference TRBV29-1 and TRBJ1-1, is SAVISQKPSRDICQRGTSLTIQCQVDSQVTMMFWYRQQPGQSLTLIATANQGSEATYESGFVIDKFPISRPNLTFSTLTVSNMSPEDSSIYLCSVRTGPEAFFGQGTRLTVV.

The genes are TRBV10-3 and TRBJ1-2; 7 bases align to TRBD1. This CDR3 region has 19 residues. Germline assignment: CDR1 ENHRY and CDR2 SYGVKD. After removal of 1 base from V and 2 bases from J, the junction contained 16 bases not matched to a gene. The CDR3 DNA reads as TGTGCCATCAGTGAGTGGGGAGAGACAGGGAGAAGACTGAACTATGGCTACACCTTC. Translation gives CAISEWGETGRRLNYGYTF.

The chain links TRBV2 to TRBJ1-2, with unresolved D. V lost 3 bases to trimming and J lost 4 bases, with 12 bases between them. CDR1 and CDR2 (germline): SNHLY, FYNNEI. The CDR3 extends over 14 amino acids. The CDR3 sequence: CASSDLREAYGYTF. The DNA for the CDR3 is TGTGCCAGCAGTGATTTGCGGGAGGCCTATGGCTACACCTTC.